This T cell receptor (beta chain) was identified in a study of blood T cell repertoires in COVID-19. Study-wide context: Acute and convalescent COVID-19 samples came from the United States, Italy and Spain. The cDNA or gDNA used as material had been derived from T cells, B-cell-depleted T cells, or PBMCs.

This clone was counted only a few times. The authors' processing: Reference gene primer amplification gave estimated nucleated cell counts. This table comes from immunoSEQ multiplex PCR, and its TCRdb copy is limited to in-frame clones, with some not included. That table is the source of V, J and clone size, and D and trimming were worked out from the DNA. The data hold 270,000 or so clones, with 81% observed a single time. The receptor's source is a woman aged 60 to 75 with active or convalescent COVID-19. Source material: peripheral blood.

The CDR3 region has the DNA TGTGCCACCGGGACAGGAATGGGCTCACCCCTCCACTTT. It yields the protein CATGTGMGSPLHF. The gene calls are TRBV15 and TRBJ1-6, with 8 bases that match TRBD1. With 8 bases clipped from V and 10 bases from J, the junction kept 7 bases outside the gene matches. The CDR3 is made up of 13 amino acids. Per germline, CDR1 LNHNV and CDR2 YYDKDF (reference sequence).